A single sample gave rise to the 10 T cell receptor beta chains below, sequenced in a study of human thymus T cells. Produced via immunoSEQ multiplex PCR; TCRdb's table is partial and in-frame only. The table records about 50,000 clones, 95% of them present only once. Sequenced sample: blood. The receptor source for this set is a girl under three years old with a congenital heart defect but otherwise immunologically healthy.

The V gene is TRBV11-2, the J gene TRBJ2-7; 7 bases fit TRBD1. The V gene's germline CDR1 is SGHAT and CDR2 FQNNGV. CDR3 length: 13 residues. The J segment lost 2 bases and the V segment lost 3 bases, leaving 1 base of the junction unmatched. The CDR3 bases are TGTGCCAGCAGCTTTGACAGGGCCTACGAGCAGTACTTC. Protein: CASSFDRAYEQYF.

The sample holds one count of this clone. The chain has TRBV2 and TRBJ1-2; D is ambiguous. The length of the CDR3 is 13 residues. V was pared by 3 bases and J by 4 bases, with 9 bases between. Germline V gene sequence: CDR1 SNHLY, CDR2 FYNNEI. DNA for the CDR3: TGTGCCAGCAGTGAGGGAGAGGTCTATGGCTACACCTTC. This codes for CASSEGEVYGYTF.

V and J are TRBV9 and TRBJ1-5; TRBD1 might be the D (6 bases). V lost 0 bases, J lost 2 bases, and 12 bases lay in between. The germline V gene encodes CDR1 SGDLS and CDR2 YYNGEE. The CDR3 extends over 16 amino acids. The CDR3 loop reads CASSVAGGARNQPQHF. CDR3 DNA sequence: TGTGCCAGCAGCGTAGCTGGGGGGGCGCGCAATCAGCCCCAGCATTTT.

This sequence joins TRBV5-4 and TRBJ2-5; perhaps TRBD2 as D (5 bases). V was trimmed by 0 bases and J by 5 bases, leaving 17 bases between them. Germline values: CDR1 SGHNT, CDR2 YYREEE (reference sequence). The CDR3 loop spans 16 amino acids. The CDR3 DNA follows: TGTGCCAGCAGCTTGGCCCCACTACTAGTTGGGGAGACCCAGTACTTC. It yields the protein CASSLAPLLVGETQYF.

This sequence joins TRBV18 and TRBJ2-7; D may correspond to TRBD1 or TRBD2 (5 bases each). V dropped 1 base and J dropped 7 bases, with 8 bases sitting between them. CDR1 and CDR2 (germline): KGHSH, LQKENI. The CDR3 spans 12 residues. This chain's CDR3 is CASSPRGIEQYF. For the CDR3, the DNA is TGTGCCAGCTCACCACGGGGGATTGAGCAGTACTTC.

The J gene is TRBJ2-2, the V gene TRBV11-3, with D unresolved. The V end was cut by 0 bases, the J end by 4 bases, with 9 bases between. Germline V lookup: CDR1 SGHNT, CDR2 YENEEA. The CDR3 is 15 residues long. CDR3 residues: CASSLDPSVTGELFF. The DNA of the CDR3 is TGTGCCAGCAGCTTAGATCCCAGCGTCACCGGGGAGCTGTTTTTT.

The chain links TRBV2 to TRBJ2-6; no firm D call. The CDR3 contains 15 residues. CDR1 and CDR2 from the germline V gene are SNHLY and FYNNEI. Deletions cut 7 bases from V and 0 bases from J, with 10 bases between. The CDR3 DNA follows: TGTGCCAGCACCTCAGGACCCTCTGGGGCCAACGTCCTGACTTTC. This sequence encodes CASTSGPSGANVLTF.

This clone has only one observation. This chain joins TRBV5-1 and TRBJ2-7; D is ambiguous. Germline CDR1 is SGHRS and CDR2 is YFSETQ. The germline V and J ends were trimmed by 0 bases and 3 bases, with 4 bases remaining between them. The CDR3 sequence is 12 residues long. CDR3 sequence: CASSLDHYEQYF. CDR3 nucleotide sequence: TGCGCCAGCAGCTTGGATCACTACGAGCAGTACTTC.

J is TRBJ1-3 and V is TRBV6-1; D is unclear. The CDR3 totals 13 residues. Between the trimmed V and J ends, which lost 6 bases and 0 bases, there was a span of 6 bases. The germline gives CDR1 MNHNS, CDR2 SASEGT. The DNA for the CDR3 is TGTGCCAGCAGGGTCTTCTCTGGAAACACCATATATTTT. This sequence encodes CASRVFSGNTIYF.

The CDR3 DNA reads as TGTGCCAGTAGTATCACCCAGGGGGCGAGAACTGAAGCTTTCTTT. Amino acids: CASSITQGARTEAFF. The chain recombines TRBV19 with TRBJ1-1, with 8 bases that match TRBD1. There are 15 residues in the CDR3. Unmatched junction bases numbered 8, after V lost 3 bases and J lost 5 bases. Per germline, CDR1 LNHDA and CDR2 SQIVND (reference sequence). Full variable domain (missing parts from reference TRBV19 and TRBJ1-1): DGGITQSPKYLFRKEGQNVTLSCEQNLNHDAMYWYRQDPGQGLRLIYYSQIVNDFQKGDIAEGYSVSREKKESFPLTVTSAQKNPTAFYLCASSITQGARTEAFFGQGTRLTVV.